This TCR beta chain appears in the sequencing data of a study of T cell repertoires in cytomegalovirus infection. The CDR3 sequence is 13 residues long. V lost 3 bases, J lost 4 bases, and 9 bases lay in between. The V gene's germline CDR1 is SEHNR and CDR2 FQNEAQ (reference sequence). In its sample, this clonotype was seen many times. TCRdb itself ran the reads through MiXCR, one entry per CDR3 protein. The repertoire includes about 260,000 distinct CDR3 sequences, about an eighth of them detected once, and 7.5% to 10% sits in the top ten. The rearrangement uses TRBV7-9 and TRBJ1-1; D is undetermined. Input material: PBMCs. The TCR sequence derives from a human donor in good health (CMV status not recorded). Some clones in this sample may be carry-over from other donors' samples. The CDR3 region is CASSFGVITEAFF. CDR3 in DNA: TGTGCCAGCAGCTTCGGGGTAATCACTGAAGCTTTCTTT.